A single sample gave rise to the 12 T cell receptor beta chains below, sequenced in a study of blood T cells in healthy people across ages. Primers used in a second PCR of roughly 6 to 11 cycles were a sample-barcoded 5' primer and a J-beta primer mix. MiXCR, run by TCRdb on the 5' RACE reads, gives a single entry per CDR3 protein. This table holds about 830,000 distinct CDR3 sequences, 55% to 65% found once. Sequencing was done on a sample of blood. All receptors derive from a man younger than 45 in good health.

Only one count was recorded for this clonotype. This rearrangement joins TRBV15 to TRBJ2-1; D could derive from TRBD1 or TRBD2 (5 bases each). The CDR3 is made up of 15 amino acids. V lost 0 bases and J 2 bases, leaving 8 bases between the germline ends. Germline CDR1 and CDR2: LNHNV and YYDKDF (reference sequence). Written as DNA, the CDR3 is TGTGCCACCAGCAGAGATCGGGGCGCCTACAATGAGCAGTTCTTC. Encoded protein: CATSRDRGAYNEQFF.

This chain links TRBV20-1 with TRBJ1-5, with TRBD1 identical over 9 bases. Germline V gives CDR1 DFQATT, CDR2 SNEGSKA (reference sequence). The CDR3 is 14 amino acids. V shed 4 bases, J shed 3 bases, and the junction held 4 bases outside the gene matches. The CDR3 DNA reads TGCAGTGCTACCGGGACAGGGTTCAATCAGCCCCAGCATTTT. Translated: CSATGTGFNQPQHF.

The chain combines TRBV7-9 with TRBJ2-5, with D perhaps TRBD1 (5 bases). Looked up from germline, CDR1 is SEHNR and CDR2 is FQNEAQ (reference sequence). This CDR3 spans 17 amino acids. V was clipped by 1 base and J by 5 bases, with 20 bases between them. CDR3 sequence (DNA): TGTGCCAGCAGCTTAGGGGCGTCAGGGATTATCTTGGAGACCCAGTACTTC. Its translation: CASSLGASGIILETQYF.

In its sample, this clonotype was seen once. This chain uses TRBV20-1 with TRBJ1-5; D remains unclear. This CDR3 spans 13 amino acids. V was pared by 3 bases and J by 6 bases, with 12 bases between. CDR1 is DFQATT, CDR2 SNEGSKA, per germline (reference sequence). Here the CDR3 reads CSASPLVLQPQHF. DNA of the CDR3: TGCAGTGCTAGCCCCCTGGTGCTTCAGCCCCAGCATTTT.

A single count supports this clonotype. Here the CDR3 DNA reads TGCGCCAGCAGCTTCCCCGAGGCGGGGGGAGAGACCCAGTACTTC. As protein: CASSFPEAGGETQYF. V gene TRBV5-1 combines with J gene TRBJ2-7; the match to TRBD2 covers 8 bases. Gene TRBJ2-5 matches the end of the DNA better, so the J call may be wrong. CDR3 size: 15 residues. Per germline, CDR1 SGHRS and CDR2 YFSETQ.

The CDR3 bases are TGTGCCAGCAGCTTGGTGGCTCTAGCCAAAAACATTCAGTACTTC. Translating it yields CASSLVALAKNIQYF. V gene TRBV5-8 combines with J gene TRBJ2-4; D call uncertain. The CDR3 contains 15 residues. Germline values: CDR1 SGHTS, CDR2 YDEGEE. V lost 0 bases and J lost 0, with 7 bases in between.

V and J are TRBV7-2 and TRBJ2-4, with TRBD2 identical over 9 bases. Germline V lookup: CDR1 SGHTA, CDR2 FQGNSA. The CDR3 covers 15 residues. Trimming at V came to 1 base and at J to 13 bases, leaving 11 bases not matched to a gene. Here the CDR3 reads CASSLDGGGAGEQYF. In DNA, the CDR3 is TGTGCCAGCAGCTTAGACGGCGGGGGGGCGGGTGAGCAGTACTTC.

The CDR3 region is CASKRDNSYNEQFF. Here the CDR3 DNA reads TGTGCCAGCAAACGGGACAACTCCTACAATGAGCAGTTCTTC. This chain joins TRBV2 and TRBJ2-1, with D perhaps TRBD1 (6 bases). This CDR3 region has 14 residues. Trimming shortened V by 7 bases and J by 0 bases, and 10 bases separated the two germline ends. CDR1 is SNHLY, CDR2 FYNNEI, per germline.

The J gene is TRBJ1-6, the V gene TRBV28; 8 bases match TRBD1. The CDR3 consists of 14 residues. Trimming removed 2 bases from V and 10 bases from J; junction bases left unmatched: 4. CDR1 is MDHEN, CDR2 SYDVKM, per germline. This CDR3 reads CASSLGQGTSPLHF. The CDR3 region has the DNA TGTGCCAGCAGTTTAGGACAGGGAACCTCACCCCTCCACTTT.

In DNA form, the CDR3 reads TGTGCCACCAGTGATTTGCGGAGCAATCAGCCCCAGCATTTT. It is translated as CATSDLRSNQPQHF. The chain combines TRBV24-1 with TRBJ1-5; D not resolved. This CDR3 region has 14 residues. From germline, CDR1 is KGHDR and CDR2 SFDVKD. V was shortened by 0 bases and J by 1 base, with 3 bases between the two germline ends.

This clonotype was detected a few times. The CDR3 region is CSATGTGVRFSNQPQHF. The CDR3 DNA reads TGCAGTGCCACCGGGACAGGGGTTAGATTTAGCAATCAGCCCCAGCATTTT. V usage is TRBV20-1 and J usage is TRBJ1-5; TRBD1 matches at 10 bases. The CDR3 is 17 residues long. Germline loops: CDR1 DFQATT, CDR2 SNEGSKA (reference sequence). The ends lost 6 bases at V and 0 bases at J; junction bases unmatched: 11.

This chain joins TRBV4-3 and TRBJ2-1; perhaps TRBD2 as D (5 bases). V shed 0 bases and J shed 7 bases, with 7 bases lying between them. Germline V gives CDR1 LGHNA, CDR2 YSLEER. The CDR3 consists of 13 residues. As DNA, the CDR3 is TGCGCCAGCAGCCAAGATGGGAGAAATGAGCAGTTCTTC. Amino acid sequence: CASSQDGRNEQFF.